The 24 T cell receptor beta chains listed next were all sequenced from one sample in a study of CD4 T cells in relation to SARS-CoV-2 and coronaviruses. Profiling relied on immunoSEQ multiplex PCR, and the TCRdb table lists in-frame clones only, not all of them. The sample lists about 37,000 clones; roughly 88% were seen once. Sequenced input: memory CD4+ T cells from PBMCs. These receptors were obtained from an adult with COVID-19.

V is TRBV28 and J is TRBJ2-6, with D maybe TRBD1 (6 bases). Germline values: CDR1 MDHEN, CDR2 SYDVKM. The V gene lost 10 bases and the J gene lost 3 bases, with 10 bases spanning the gap. This CDR3 is built from 13 residues. The CDR3 spells CATRGNGANVLTF. The CDR3 region has the DNA TGTGCCACCAGGGGTAATGGGGCCAACGTCCTGACTTTC. The full variable domain, completed using reference TRBV28 and TRBJ2-6, is DVKVTQSSRYLVKRTGEKVFLECVQDMDHENMFWYRQDPGLGLRLIYFSYDVKMKEKGDIPEGYSVSREKKERFSLILESASTNQTSMYLCATRGNGANVLTFGAGSRLTVL.

The chain has TRBV12-3 or TRBV12-4 and TRBJ1-2, with D unclear. CDR3 length equals 13 residues. V was clipped by 3 bases and J by 5 bases, with 10 bases between them. Here the CDR3 DNA reads TGTGCCAGCAGTTTGGAGACGGGTTATGGCTACACCTTC. Protein: CASSLETGYGYTF.

The chain links TRBV5-6 to TRBJ1-4; TRBD1 matches 7 bases. With 4 bases clipped from V and 7 bases from J, the junction kept 4 bases outside the gene matches. The length of the CDR3 is 13 residues. CDR1 is SGHDT, CDR2 YYEEEE, per germline. CDR3 amino acids: CASSVRGFEKLFF. The CDR3 DNA follows: TGTGCCAGCAGCGTCAGGGGGTTTGAAAAACTGTTTTTT. Combining the CDR3 with reference TRBV5-6 and TRBJ1-4 gives the whole variable domain DAGVTQSPTHLIKTRGQQVTLRCSPKSGHDTVSWYQQALGQGPQFIFQYYEEEERQRGNFPDRFSGHQFPNYSSELNVNALLLGDSALYLCASSVRGFEKLFFGSGTQLSVL.

The CDR3 DNA sequence: TGTGCCAGCAGCTTACGAGTTGGCGGTGGGCCAGGAGTTAGCACAGATACGCAGTATTTT. Translating gives CASSLRVGGGPGVSTDTQYF. This chain uses TRBV7-6 with TRBJ2-3; no reliable D call. The CDR3 totals 20 residues. V lost 2 bases and J 0 bases, leaving 24 bases between the germline ends. The germline gives CDR1 SGHVS, CDR2 FNYEAQ.

The chain recombines TRBV3-1 (or the pseudogene TRBV3-2) with TRBJ2-1; the match to TRBD2 covers 9 bases. The CDR3 has 17 amino acids. In germline, CDR1 is LGHDT, CDR2 YNNKEL (reference sequence). After removal of 0 bases from V and 2 bases from J, the junction contained 5 bases not matched to a gene. The chain's CDR3 is CASSQEPREGPYNEQFF. CDR3 sequence (DNA): TGTGCCAGCAGCCAAGAGCCGCGGGAGGGCCCCTACAATGAGCAGTTCTTC.

The CDR3 DNA is TGTGCCAGCAGTGAAGCTTTAGGGTGGGGCACTGAAGCTTTCTTT. Amino acid sequence: CASSEALGWGTEAFF. The genes are TRBV6-1 and TRBJ1-1; D unresolved. V lost 0 bases to trimming and J lost 4 bases, with 12 bases between them. The CDR3 consists of 15 residues. Germline V lookup: CDR1 MNHNS, CDR2 SASEGT.

V is TRBV7-9 and J is TRBJ2-3; D uncertain. Per germline, CDR1 SEHNR and CDR2 FQNEAQ (reference sequence). The V end lost 4 bases, the J end lost 1 base, and 3 bases lay between the germline ends. The CDR3 has 12 residues. The CDR3 loop reads CASSSGTDTQYF. The CDR3 DNA follows: TGTGCCAGCAGCTCTGGCACAGATACGCAGTATTTT. The full variable domain, in which reference TRBV7-9 and TRBJ2-3 provide the parts outside the CDR3, is DTGVSQNPRHKITKRGQNVTFRCDPISEHNRLYWYRQTLGQGPEFLTYFQNEAQLEKSRLLSDRFSAERPKGSFSTLEIQRTEQGDSAMYLCASSSGTDTQYFGPGTRLTVL.

The chain couples TRBV13 to TRBJ2-7; 8 bases map to TRBD1. CDR1 is PRHDT and CDR2 is FYEKMQ in the germline V gene (reference sequence). CDR3 length: 16 residues. V lost 5 bases to trimming and J lost 4 bases; unmatched junction nucleotides: 13. CDR3 residues: CASSPPRRGPPYEQYF. DNA for the CDR3: TGTGCCAGCAGCCCCCCCCGCAGGGGGCCGCCTTACGAGCAGTACTTC.

The chain couples TRBV6-2 or TRBV6-3 to TRBJ2-7; the D gene is possibly TRBD2 (5 bases). The CDR3 is made up of 14 amino acids. Trimming removed 5 bases from V and 0 bases from J, with 11 bases in between. Germline V gives CDR1 MNHEY, CDR2 SVGEGT. The CDR3 region has the DNA TGTGCCAGCAGTAATAGCGCGAGCTCCTACGAGCAGTACTTC. It codes for CASSNSASSYEQYF.

This clone has only one observation. This CDR3 is also generated by other DNA sequences in the sample. The chain is built from TRBV6-5 and TRBJ2-3; no reliable D call. Germline V gene data show CDR1 as MNHEY and CDR2 as SVGAGI. The CDR3 totals 14 residues. The V end was cut by 6 bases, the J end by 4 bases, with 14 bases between. CDR3 DNA sequence: TGTGCCAGCAGGGCCGGGTCATCCGCAGATACGCAGTATTTT. Its protein is CASRAGSSADTQYF.

This chain connects TRBV5-1 to TRBJ2-3; D is perhaps TRBD1 or TRBD2 (5 bases each). This CDR3 comprises 13 residues. Trimming removed 6 bases at V and 5 bases at J, with 13 bases between. The germline gives CDR1 SGHRS, CDR2 YFSETQ. Here the CDR3 DNA reads TGCGCCAGCACGACCGGGACCGTAGATACGCAGTATTTT. The encoded protein is CASTTGTVDTQYF.

The rearrangement uses TRBV6-5 and TRBJ2-7, with 7 bases aligning to TRBD1. V shed 7 bases, J shed 0 bases, and the junction held 9 bases outside the gene matches. Germline V gives CDR1 MNHEY, CDR2 SVGAGI. This CDR3 has 15 amino acids. The CDR3 DNA sequence: TGTGCCAGCACAAAGTGGGACAGAGGCTCCTACGAGCAGTACTTC. Its protein is CASTKWDRGSYEQYF.

V is TRBV19 and J is TRBJ1-2; perhaps TRBD1 as D (6 bases). Trimming removed 1 base at V and 3 bases at J, with 12 bases between. Germline V lookup: CDR1 LNHDA, CDR2 SQIVND (reference sequence). The CDR3 loop spans 15 amino acids. The chain's CDR3 is CASSIVHRVDYGYTF. The CDR3 DNA follows: TGTGCCAGTAGTATAGTTCACAGGGTGGACTATGGCTACACCTTC.

The V gene is TRBV29-1, the J gene TRBJ2-7, with a possible D match to TRBD2 (6 bases). With 3 bases removed from V and 0 bases from J, the gap between germline ends came to 15 bases. The length of the CDR3 is 15 residues. From germline, CDR1 is SQVTM and CDR2 ANQGSEA. The CDR3 sequence: CSVDRQGSGSYEQYF. CDR3 in DNA: TGCAGCGTTGATAGGCAGGGTAGCGGCTCCTACGAGCAGTACTTC.

This sequence joins TRBV7-8 and TRBJ2-5, with 9 bases aligning to TRBD1. V shed 4 bases, J shed 5 bases, and the junction held 8 bases outside the gene matches. Germline V gene sequence: CDR1 SGHVS, CDR2 FQNEAQ. The CDR3 contains 15 residues. The CDR3 here is CASSWRTGGPETQYF. The CDR3 DNA follows: TGTGCCAGCAGCTGGAGAACAGGGGGCCCGGAGACCCAGTACTTC.

The chain recombines TRBV5-1 with TRBJ2-7, with 10 bases matching TRBD1. Per germline, CDR1 SGHRS and CDR2 YFSETQ. Trimming took 1 base from V and 5 from J; bases not matched to a gene: 3. There are 14 residues in the CDR3. CDR3 loop: CASSLRGTGDEQYF. In DNA, the CDR3 is TGCGCCAGCAGCTTGCGCGGGACAGGGGACGAGCAGTACTTC. Full variable domain (remainder filled in from reference TRBV5-1 and TRBJ2-7): KAGVTQTPRYLIKTRGQQVTLSCSPISGHRSVSWYQQTPGQGLQFLFEYFSETQRNKGNFPGRFSGRQFSNSRSEMNVSTLELGDSALYLCASSLRGTGDEQYFGPGTRLTVT.

The rearrangement joins TRBV7-9 to TRBJ2-7; a weak D match, TRBD2 (6 bases). The CDR3 has 14 amino acids. CDR1 and CDR2 (germline): SEHNR, FQNEAQ (reference sequence). V shed 1 base and J shed 7 bases, with 14 bases lying between them. The CDR3 DNA is TGTGCCAGCAGCTTAGGTGGGACTTCGCGTGAGCAGTACTTC. Amino acids: CASSLGGTSREQYF.

The genes are TRBV11-2 and TRBJ2-2; TRBD1 might be the D (5 bases). The CDR3 length is 15 residues. V lost 0 bases and J lost 0, with 5 bases in between. CDR1 SGHAT and CDR2 FQNNGV come from the germline V gene. Written as DNA, the CDR3 is TGTGCCAGCAGCTTAGAGGACACGAACACCGGGGAGCTGTTTTTT. Translation: CASSLEDTNTGELFF.

J is TRBJ1-5 and V is TRBV28, with D unclear. This CDR3 spans 14 amino acids. Per germline, CDR1 MDHEN and CDR2 SYDVKM. Trimming removed 6 bases at V and 0 bases at J, with 9 bases between. CDR3 region: CASRGPYSNQPQHF. CDR3 DNA: TGTGCCAGCAGGGGCCCGTATAGCAATCAGCCCCAGCATTTT.

This clone was seen only a few times. V is TRBV5-8 and J is TRBJ2-7; 8 bases agree with TRBD2. Germline values: CDR1 SGHTS, CDR2 YDEGEE. The CDR3 loop spans 14 amino acids. Trimming at V came to 4 bases and at J to 4 bases, leaving 7 bases not matched to a gene. CDR3 loop: CASSRSGSKYEQYF. The CDR3 DNA reads as TGTGCCAGCAGCCGGAGCGGGAGTAAGTACGAGCAGTACTTC.

This chain connects TRBV2 to TRBJ2-3; no clear D. Germline V gene lookup returns CDR1 SNHLY and CDR2 FYNNEI. The CDR3 has 16 amino acids. The ends were cut back, 1 base at V and 0 bases at J, with 11 bases in the middle. CDR3 in DNA: TGTGCCAGCAGTGAAGAAGGGCTGGCAAGCACAGATACGCAGTATTTT. As protein: CASSEEGLASTDTQYF.

This chain links TRBV7-9 with TRBJ2-5, with D hard to call. Germline CDR1 is SEHNR and CDR2 is FQNEAQ (reference sequence). This CDR3 is 14 amino acids long. Trimming took off 5 bases at V and 3 bases at J, with 13 bases between the two ends. The CDR3 DNA is TGTGCCAGCAGCATATGGGTCCGGGAAGAGACCCAGTACTTC. Translating gives CASSIWVREETQYF.

This clone was observed a handful of times. J is TRBJ1-3 and V is TRBV30; D remains ambiguous. The CDR3 length is 15 residues. Trimming removed 2 bases at V and 2 bases at J, with 13 bases between. The germline gives CDR1 GTSNPN, CDR2 SVGIG (reference sequence). The CDR3 nucleotides are TGTGCCTGGAGTCCCCGTTTGTTGGCTGGAAACACCATATATTTT. Its protein product is CAWSPRLLAGNTIYF.

The CDR3 DNA sequence: TGCGCCAGCAGTCACAAGTATGGCTACACCTTC. It specifies CASSHKYGYTF. The genes are TRBV23-1 and TRBJ1-2; D ambiguous. TRBV23-1 is marked as an open reading frame, function uncertain. V shed 3 bases and J shed 5 bases, with 4 bases lying between them. This CDR3 contains 11 residues.